The rows below give T cell receptor beta chains drawn from one sample of a study of siplizumab effects on memory and regulatory T cells. Profiled with immunoSEQ multiplex PCR; TCRdb holds only in-frame clones, not every one. Altogether approximately 84,000 clones are present, 95% being singletons, with the ten largest covering around 20%. Sample: CD8+ T cells sorted from blood. The receptor set was obtained from a human donor in good health. The CDR3 runs from the conserved cysteine through the conserved F or W.

TRBJ1-1 | TRBV19 | CASRTGGNTEAFF
TRBJ1-4 | TRBV11-2 | CASSLWTGDEKLFF
TRBJ2-7 | TRBV9 | CASSEGLAASYEQYF
TRBJ2-2 | TRBV9 | CASSAPGLEANTGELFF
TRBJ2-1 | TRBV10-3 | CAISDAGGPYNEQFF
TRBJ2-3 | TRBV5-1 | CASSPGTSGSTDTQYF
TRBJ1-2 | TRBV14 | CASSQGQGDFYGYTF
TRBJ2-7 | TRBV5-6 | CASSYRTSGGYEQYF
TRBJ1-3 | TRBV7-7 | CASSLGQNSGNTIYF
TRBJ2-1 | TRBV5-1 | CASSFTSGNEQFF
TRBJ2-7 | TRBV4-2 | CASSQEARDPYEQYF
TRBJ2-7 | TRBV19 | CASRTTGGDYGEQYF
TRBJ2-7 | TRBV27 | CASRNEVGSYEQYF
TRBJ1-3 | TRBV6-5 | CASSYGQGLYGNTIYF
TRBJ2-7 | TRBV21-1 | CASSNKSGANPYEQYF
TRBJ1-5 | TRBV19 | CASHSTNTGGNQPQHF
TRBJ2-4 | TRBV6-1 | CASSEAGGQNIQYF
TRBJ2-7 | TRBV12-2 | CASRSSTSENSYEQYF
TRBJ2-3 | TRBV6-1 | CASSESWGQGQYTQYF
TRBJ2-7 | TRBV7-9 | CASTPWAGSSYEQYF
TRBJ2-5 | TRBV4-1 | CASSPRGLAAQETQYF
TRBJ1-1 | TRBV19 | CASDSSGPNTEAFF
TRBJ2-2 | TRBV15 | CATSRDRFVGELFF
TRBJ2-1 | TRBV12-5 | CASGLVRLAGGTSYNEQFF
TRBJ2-7 | TRBV14 | CASSGRNVSYEQYF
TRBJ2-3 | TRBV6-5 | CASSYAGQRTDTQYF
TRBJ1-6 | TRBV19 | CASSMTGAVNSPLHF
TRBJ1-1 | TRBV16 | CASSQHQTNTEAFF
TRBJ2-5 | TRBV7-8 | CASSFQGPQWETQYF
TRBJ1-1 | TRBV18 | CASSPDGSNTEAFF